This TCR beta chain was profiled in a study of blood T cells in healthy people across ages. In germline, CDR1 is LGHDT, CDR2 YNNKEL (reference sequence). V lost 2 bases and J lost 2; bases outside the gene matches: 9. The CDR3 length is 16 residues. It was with a sample-barcoded 5' primer and a J-beta primer mix that a second PCR of roughly 6 to 12 cycles was run. TCRdb re-derived calls from the 5' RACE reads in MiXCR, one entry per CDR3 protein. Here the sample spans about 1.8 million distinct CDR3 sequences, around half being singletons. Study results and limitations: Both naive CD4+ cell counts and diversity were greater in long-lived donors than in aged donors.

This clonotype has only a few counts. The target antigen is unknown. The TCR originated in a middle-aged woman in good health. The chain is built from TRBV3-1 and TRBJ2-7; 7 bases are shared with TRBD2. Material for sequencing was blood. The CDR3 is CASSQPHSGGAYEQYF. CDR3 DNA: TGTGCCAGCAGCCAACCCCACAGTGGGGGGGCCTACGAGCAGTACTTC.